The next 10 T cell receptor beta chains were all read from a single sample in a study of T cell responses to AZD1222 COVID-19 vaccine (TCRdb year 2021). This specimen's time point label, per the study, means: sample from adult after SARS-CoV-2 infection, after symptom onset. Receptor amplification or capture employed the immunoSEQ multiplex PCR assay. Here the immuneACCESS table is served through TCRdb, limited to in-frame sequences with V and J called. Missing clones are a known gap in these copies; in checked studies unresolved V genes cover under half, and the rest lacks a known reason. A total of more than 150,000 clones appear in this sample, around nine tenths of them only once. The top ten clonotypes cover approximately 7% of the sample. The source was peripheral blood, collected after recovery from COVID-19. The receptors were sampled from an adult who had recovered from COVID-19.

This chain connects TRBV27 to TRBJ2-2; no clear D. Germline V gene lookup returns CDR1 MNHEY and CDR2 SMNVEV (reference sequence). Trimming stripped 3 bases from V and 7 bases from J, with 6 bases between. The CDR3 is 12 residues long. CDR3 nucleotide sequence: TGTGCCAGCAGTTTCGGAGTCGGGGAGCTGTTTTTT. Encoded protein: CASSFGVGELFF.

The CDR3 coding sequence is TGCGCCAGCAGCTTGGACCCCCTAATCCCTGGAAACACCATATATTTT. It translates to CASSLDPLIPGNTIYF. V and J are TRBV5-1 and TRBJ1-3; D ambiguous. V lost 0 bases and J 2 bases, leaving 12 bases between the germline ends. The CDR3 contains 16 residues. CDR1 SGHRS and CDR2 YFSETQ come from the germline V gene. The whole variable domain, filled in from reference TRBV5-1 and TRBJ1-3, reads KAGVTQTPRYLIKTRGQQVTLSCSPISGHRSVSWYQQTPGQGLQFLFEYFSETQRNKGNFPGRFSGRQFSNSRSEMNVSTLELGDSALYLCASSLDPLIPGNTIYFGEGSWLTVV.

CDR3 sequence (DNA): TGTGCCAGCAGCCTAGGACAGCCCACTGAAGCTTTCTTT. Amino acids: CASSLGQPTEAFF. This chain joins TRBV5-6 and TRBJ1-1; perhaps TRBD1 as D (6 bases). Germline loops: CDR1 SGHDT, CDR2 YYEEEE. The CDR3 contains 13 residues. Trimming shortened V by 4 bases and J by 4 bases, and 11 bases separated the two germline ends.

This CDR3 is CASSEGTGFNEQFF. The CDR3, as DNA: TGTGCCAGCAGTGAAGGGACAGGGTTCAATGAGCAGTTCTTC. This chain uses TRBV2 with TRBJ2-1; TRBD1 aligns across 8 bases. The CDR3 contains 14 residues. Germline V gives CDR1 SNHLY, CDR2 FYNNEI. J was trimmed by 6 bases and V by 1 base; bases with no gene match: 2. The whole variable domain, filled in from reference TRBV2 and TRBJ2-1, reads EPEVTQTPSHQVTQMGQEVILRCVPISNHLYFYWYRQILGQKVEFLVSFYNNEISEKSEIFDDQFSVERPDGSNFTLKIRSTKLEDSAMYFCASSEGTGFNEQFFGPGTRLTVL.

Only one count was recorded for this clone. The CDR3 DNA follows: TGCAGTGCTGAACACGGCTATGGCTACACCTTC. Its protein is CSAEHGYGYTF. The J gene is TRBJ1-2, the V gene TRBV20-1; no clear D. The V gene lost 5 bases and the J gene lost 4 bases, with 8 bases spanning the gap. Germline loops: CDR1 DFQATT, CDR2 SNEGSKA (reference sequence). The CDR3 is 11 amino acids.

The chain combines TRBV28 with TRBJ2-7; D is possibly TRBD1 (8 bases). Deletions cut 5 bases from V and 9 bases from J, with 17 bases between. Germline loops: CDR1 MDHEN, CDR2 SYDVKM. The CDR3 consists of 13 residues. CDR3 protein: CASSPSDREGQYF. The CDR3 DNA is TGTGCCAGCAGTCCCTCGGACAGGGAGGGGCAGTACTTC. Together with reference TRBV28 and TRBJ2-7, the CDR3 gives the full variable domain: DVKVTQSSRYLVKRTGEKVFLECVQDMDHENMFWYRQDPGLGLRLIYFSYDVKMKEKGDIPEGYSVSREKKERFSLILESASTNQTSMYLCASSPSDREGQYFGPGTRLTVT.

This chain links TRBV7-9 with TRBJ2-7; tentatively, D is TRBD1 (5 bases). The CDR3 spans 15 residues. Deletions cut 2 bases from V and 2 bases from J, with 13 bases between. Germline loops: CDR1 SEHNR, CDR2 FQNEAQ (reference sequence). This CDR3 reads CASSLRGFGAYEQYF. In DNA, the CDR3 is TGTGCCAGCAGCTTAAGGGGCTTCGGCGCCTACGAGCAGTACTTC.

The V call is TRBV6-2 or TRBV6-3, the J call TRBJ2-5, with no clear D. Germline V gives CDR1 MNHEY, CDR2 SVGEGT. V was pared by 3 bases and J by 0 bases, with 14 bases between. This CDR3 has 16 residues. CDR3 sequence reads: CASSYGPSLDQETQYF. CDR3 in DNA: TGTGCCAGCAGTTATGGGCCAAGCCTGGACCAAGAGACCCAGTACTTC.

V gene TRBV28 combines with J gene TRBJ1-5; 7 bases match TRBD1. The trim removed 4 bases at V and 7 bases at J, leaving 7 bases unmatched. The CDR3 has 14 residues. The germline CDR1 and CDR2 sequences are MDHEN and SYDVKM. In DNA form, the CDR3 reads TGTGCCAGCAGTTCCCAGGGGGGGGCACAGCCCCAGCATTTT. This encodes CASSSQGGAQPQHF.

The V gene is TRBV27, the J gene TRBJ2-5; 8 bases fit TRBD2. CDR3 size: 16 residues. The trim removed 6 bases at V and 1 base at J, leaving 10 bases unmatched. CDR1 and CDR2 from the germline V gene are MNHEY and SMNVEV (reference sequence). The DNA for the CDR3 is TGTGCCAGCAGACCTAGGGCTAGCGGGTTCCAAGAGACCCAGTACTTC. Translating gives CASRPRASGFQETQYF.